The 24 T cell receptor beta chains given below trace back to one sample, sequenced in a study of T cell responses to AZD1222 COVID-19 vaccine. Profiled with immunoSEQ multiplex PCR; TCRdb holds only in-frame clones, not every one. The profile shows approximately 300,000 clones, almost 95% of them singletons. Here the sequenced sample was peripheral blood, taken 28 days after the second AZD1222 dose. The receptors come from an adult who received the AZD1222 COVID-19 vaccine.

The gene calls are TRBV9 and TRBJ2-2; maybe TRBD2 (6 bases). V was shortened by 2 bases and J by 1 base, with 12 bases between the two germline ends. The CDR3 has 16 residues. Germline lookup yields CDR1 SGDLS and CDR2 YYNGEE. CDR3 in amino acids: CASSVRDSRNTGELFF. CDR3 DNA sequence: TGTGCCAGCAGCGTTCGGGACTCAAGGAACACCGGGGAGCTGTTTTTT.

The chain couples TRBV5-1 to TRBJ1-4; D not certain. V lost 5 bases and J 3 bases, leaving 8 bases between the germline ends. The CDR3 is made up of 13 amino acids. CDR1 is SGHRS and CDR2 is YFSETQ in the germline V gene. The CDR3 here is CASSKVANEKLFF. The CDR3 DNA follows: TGCGCCAGCAGTAAAGTGGCTAATGAAAAACTGTTTTTT. The full variable domain, completed using reference TRBV5-1 and TRBJ1-4, is KAGVTQTPRYLIKTRGQQVTLSCSPISGHRSVSWYQQTPGQGLQFLFEYFSETQRNKGNFPGRFSGRQFSNSRSEMNVSTLELGDSALYLCASSKVANEKLFFGSGTQLSVL.

The V and J genes are TRBV5-6 and TRBJ2-3; D gene unclear. CDR3 length equals 14 residues. The V end was cut by 4 bases, the J end by 4 bases, with 13 bases between. Germline values: CDR1 SGHDT, CDR2 YYEEEE. CDR3 residues: CASSPIGPADTQYF. The DNA for the CDR3 is TGTGCCAGCAGCCCAATAGGGCCCGCAGATACGCAGTATTTT.

This chain joins TRBV7-2 and TRBJ2-7, with TRBD2 matching 9 bases. Per germline, CDR1 SGHTA and CDR2 FQGNSA. V lost 0 bases and J lost 4; bases outside the gene matches: 7. CDR3 size: 16 residues. CDR3 in amino acids: CASSLAQGSGSYEQYF. CDR3 DNA: TGTGCCAGCAGCTTAGCGCAGGGTAGCGGGAGTTACGAGCAGTACTTC. The full variable domain, in which reference TRBV7-2 and TRBJ2-7 provide the parts outside the CDR3, is GAGVSQSPSNKVTEKGKDVELRCDPISGHTALYWYRQSLGQGLEFLIYFQGNSAPDKSGLPSDRFSAERTGGSVSTLTIQRTQQEDSAVYLCASSLAQGSGSYEQYFGPGTRLTVT.

This clone was detected only a few times. V gene TRBV7-2 combines with J gene TRBJ2-3; D is unclear. Germline V lookup: CDR1 SGHTA, CDR2 FQGNSA. The CDR3 consists of 14 residues. V was cut by 3 bases and J by 0 bases, with 7 bases left in between. The CDR3 nucleotides read TGTGCCAGCAGCTTTGCAGCGAGCACAGATACGCAGTATTTT. Amino acid sequence: CASSFAASTDTQYF.

The sample holds a few counts of this clone. The chain links TRBV5-4 to TRBJ1-3; D remains unclear. This CDR3 is 14 amino acids long. Deletions cut 0 bases from V and 4 bases from J, with 8 bases between. Looked up from germline, CDR1 is SGHNT and CDR2 is YYREEE (reference sequence). The CDR3 sequence: CASSLAVGGNTIYF. CDR3 DNA sequence: TGTGCCAGCAGCTTGGCAGTGGGCGGAAACACCATATATTTT.

The chain links TRBV4-2 to TRBJ1-5; D unresolved. The CDR3 consists of 15 residues. Trimming took 1 base from V and 5 from J, leaving 12 bases between them. The germline V gene has CDR1 LGHNA and CDR2 YNFKEQ. CDR3 in DNA: TGTGCCAGCAGCCAAGTCGTAAAGGGTGATCAGCCCCAGCATTTT. This sequence encodes CASSQVVKGDQPQHF.

This clone was counted a single time. The J gene is TRBJ1-6, the V gene TRBV20-1, with D perhaps TRBD1 (5 bases). From germline, CDR1 is DFQATT and CDR2 SNEGSKA (reference sequence). The CDR3 is made up of 18 amino acids. The ends were cut back, 3 bases at V and 0 bases at J, with 18 bases in the middle. CDR3 sequence: CSASWGTATRSYNSPLHF. In nucleotides, the CDR3 is TGCAGTGCTAGTTGGGGGACGGCTACTCGCTCCTATAATTCACCCCTCCACTTT.

This chain links TRBV3-1 (or the pseudogene TRBV3-2) with TRBJ1-2; possible D gene TRBD1, 6 bases. The V end was cut by 4 bases, the J end by 8 bases, with 14 bases between. This CDR3 spans 13 amino acids. Germline V lookup: CDR1 LGHDT, CDR2 YNNKEL (reference sequence). The CDR3 protein is CASSLQGRGGYTF. CDR3 DNA sequence: TGTGCCAGCAGCCTTCAGGGTAGGGGGGGCTACACCTTC.

This sequence joins TRBV28 and TRBJ2-3, with TRBD1 as a possible D gene (5 bases). The CDR3 runs to 15 residues. V lost 3 bases and J lost 1, with 11 bases in between. Per germline, CDR1 MDHEN and CDR2 SYDVKM. The CDR3 region has the DNA TGTGCCAGCAGTTTCCTGGACAAGGGCACAGATACGCAGTATTTT. It yields the protein CASSFLDKGTDTQYF.

The chain recombines TRBV6-5 with TRBJ1-1; D unclear. This CDR3 comprises 15 residues. Per germline, CDR1 MNHEY and CDR2 SVGAGI. Trimming pared 7 bases from V and 5 bases from J, leaving 20 bases between. CDR3 region: CASTYRGGGGTEAFF. CDR3 in DNA: TGTGCCAGCACCTACCGGGGTGGAGGTGGGACTGAAGCTTTCTTT.

CDR3 region: CASSRDREEKLFF. The CDR3, as DNA: TGTGCCAGCAGTCGGGACCGAGAAGAAAAACTGTTTTTT. This rearrangement joins TRBV2 to TRBJ1-4; D is possibly TRBD1 (5 bases). The germline gives CDR1 SNHLY, CDR2 FYNNEI. Deletions cut 5 bases from V and 8 bases from J, with 12 bases between. The CDR3 has 13 amino acids.

J is TRBJ1-6 and V is TRBV28; possibly TRBD1 for D (6 bases). V was trimmed by 6 bases and J by 10 bases, leaving 13 bases between them. Looked up from germline, CDR1 is MDHEN and CDR2 is SYDVKM. The CDR3 runs 13 residues. The CDR3 nucleotides read TGTGCCAGCAGGTGGGACAAGGTGTCACCCCTCCACTTT. This gives the protein CASRWDKVSPLHF.

This clone appeared once. Other DNA sequences of this sample code for an identical CDR3. This chain connects TRBV7-9 to TRBJ1-5; the match to TRBD1 covers 7 bases. Losses at the gene ends were 6 bases for V and 5 bases for J; bases not matched to a gene: 4. This CDR3 spans 13 amino acids. The germline V gene encodes CDR1 SEHNR and CDR2 FQNEAQ (reference sequence). DNA for the CDR3: TGTGCCAGCAGTCTGCAGGGGGATCAGCCCCAGCATTTT. Protein: CASSLQGDQPQHF.

This clone appeared a few times. The CDR3 spells CASSQDWIGPGTNEQFF. CDR3 DNA sequence: TGCGCCAGCAGCCAAGATTGGATAGGGCCTGGTACTAATGAGCAGTTCTTC. V and J are TRBV4-1 and TRBJ2-1; D call uncertain. The germline CDR1 and CDR2 sequences are MGHRA and YSYEKL. The CDR3 sequence is 17 residues long. V lost 0 bases, J lost 7 bases, and 19 bases lay in between.

This chain uses TRBV7-2 with TRBJ1-1, with TRBD1 matching over 7 bases. The CDR3 is 15 amino acids. V lost 1 base, J lost 4 bases, and 6 bases stayed unmatched. The V gene's germline CDR1 is SGHTA and CDR2 FQGNSA. As DNA, the CDR3 is TGTGCCAGCAGCTTAGTAGAGGGGGCGGGCACTGAAGCTTTCTTT. Its translation is CASSLVEGAGTEAFF.

As DNA, the CDR3 is TGTGCCAGCAGCTTGGCAGGAGATCAGCCCCAGCATTTT. The encoded protein is CASSLAGDQPQHF. The chain joins TRBV5-8 to TRBJ1-5; D gene unclear. Germline V gives CDR1 SGHTS, CDR2 YDEGEE. Trimming stripped 0 bases from V and 5 bases from J, with 6 bases between. This CDR3 has 13 residues.

This rearrangement joins TRBV2 to TRBJ2-2, with TRBD2 identical over 12 bases. Germline-derived CDR1 and CDR2 are SNHLY and FYNNEI. The CDR3 totals 17 residues. The V and J ends lost 4 bases and 5 bases, in that order; junction bases with no gene match: 8. The CDR3 nucleotides read TGTGCCAGCAGTGCCTCTAGCGGGGGGGTTTGGACCGGGGAGCTGTTTTTT. It specifies CASSASSGGVWTGELFF.

The genes are TRBV5-6 and TRBJ1-2; tentative D call: TRBD1 (5 bases). The V end was cut by 3 bases, the J end by 1 base, with 10 bases between. The CDR3 contains 14 residues. Germline V gene sequence: CDR1 SGHDT, CDR2 YYEEEE. CDR3 loop: CASSSLGDNYGYTF. CDR3 nucleotides: TGTGCCAGCAGCTCTTTAGGGGATAACTATGGCTACACCTTC.

The chain is built from TRBV19 and TRBJ1-4, with 8 bases fitting TRBD1. Germline loops: CDR1 LNHDA, CDR2 SQIVND (reference sequence). The length of the CDR3 is 15 residues. Trimming took 2 bases from V and 8 from J; bases not matched to a gene: 7. The CDR3 sequence: CASSISGTGAEKLFF. The CDR3 nucleotides are TGTGCCAGTAGTATAAGCGGGACAGGTGCCGAAAAACTGTTTTTT.

The genes are TRBV6-2 or TRBV6-3 and TRBJ2-7; possibly TRBD1 or TRBD2 for D (5 bases each). V was shortened by 0 bases and J by 3 bases, with 15 bases between the two germline ends. Germline V gene lookup returns CDR1 MNHEY and CDR2 SVGEGT. CDR3 length equals 16 residues. This CDR3 reads CASSYSGNRGGYEQYF. In DNA form, the CDR3 reads TGTGCCAGCAGTTACTCAGGGAATCGTGGGGGCTACGAGCAGTACTTC.

The chain couples TRBV5-1 to TRBJ1-5; D possibly corresponds to TRBD1 (5 bases). Germline-derived CDR1 and CDR2 are SGHRS and YFSETQ. V was cut by 5 bases and J by 2 bases, with 14 bases left in between. The CDR3 is 15 residues long. The CDR3 loop reads CASSPGPRGNQPQHF. In DNA form, the CDR3 reads TGCGCCAGCAGTCCAGGGCCTCGGGGCAATCAGCCCCAGCATTTT.

The chain links TRBV7-2 to TRBJ1-2, with D uncertain. Germline CDR1 and CDR2: SGHTA and FQGNSA. Trimming shortened V by 7 bases and J by 7 bases, and 19 bases separated the two germline ends. The CDR3 extends over 14 amino acids. The CDR3 sequence is CASIQGNPLGGYTF. The CDR3 DNA reads TGTGCCAGCATCCAAGGGAATCCACTTGGTGGCTACACCTTC. Complete variable domain (other parts from reference TRBV7-2 and TRBJ1-2): GAGVSQSPSNKVTEKGKDVELRCDPISGHTALYWYRQSLGQGLEFLIYFQGNSAPDKSGLPSDRFSAERTGGSVSTLTIQRTQQEDSAVYLCASIQGNPLGGYTFGSGTRLTVV.

The chain joins TRBV5-5 to TRBJ1-1; no firm D call. The germline V and J ends were trimmed by 2 bases and 4 bases, with 12 bases remaining between them. There are 14 residues in the CDR3. Germline-derived CDR1 and CDR2 are SGHKS and YYEKEE (reference sequence). In DNA, the CDR3 is TGTGCCAGCAGCTTTACCGCGGGCAGCACTGAAGCTTTCTTT. Translated, it gives CASSFTAGSTEAFF.